This entry features one T cell receptor beta chain sequence. Its antigen remains unidentified. Assay used: immunoSEQ multiplex PCR; TCRdb lists only in-frame clones, some missing. The sample gives 190,000 or so clones, 65% to 70% of which show up once; about 10% is in the top ten. The data derive from a study of shared clonotypes between healthy human individuals. Study as a whole: CD4 naive and CD4 memory each took three plates per donor, while CD8 naive took two and CD8 memory one.

Overall study findings and caveats: Naive CD4 clonotype sharing across a few donors was around 5.5%.

CDR1 SGHDN and CDR2 FVKESK come from the germline V gene. V dropped 0 bases and J dropped 9 bases, with 19 bases sitting between them. This CDR3 has 16 amino acids. The TCR comes from a young man in good health. The genes are TRBV14 and TRBJ2-3; D not resolved. Sample: memory CD4+ T cells sorted from blood. The subset denotes: CD45RA-negative fraction. CDR3 sequence reads: CASSQDRITASKTQYF. The CDR3 DNA reads TGTGCCAGCAGCCAAGATCGAATAACGGCCAGTAAAACGCAGTATTTT. Looking up the rest from reference TRBV14 and TRBJ2-3 gives the full variable domain: EAGVTQFPSHSVIEKGQTVTLRCDPISGHDNLYWYRRVMGKEIKFLLHFVKESKQDESGMPNNRFLAERTGGTYSTLKVQPAELEDSGVYFCASSQDRITASKTQYFGPGTRLTVL.